This TCR beta chain was recorded in a study of T cell changes during pregnancy in multiple sclerosis. Measured with immunoSEQ multiplex PCR; TCRdb has only the in-frame clones, and not every one. The sample includes approximately 70,000 clones, approximately 90% seen only once; the top ten take around 1.5%. Germline CDR1 SGHNT, CDR2 YYREEE (reference sequence). V was shortened by 2 bases and J by 0 bases, with 9 bases between the two germline ends. There are 15 residues in the CDR3. The TCR comes from a female donor in good health, enrolled as a control in a pregnancy study. The chain joins TRBV5-4 to TRBJ1-3; no reliable D call. Specimen: peripheral blood, collected in the second trimester of pregnancy. The CDR3 DNA is TGTGCCAGCAGCTTCGGGGTAGCCTCTGGAAACACCATATATTTT. Translation: CASSFGVASGNTIYF.